This T cell receptor beta chain was found in a study of metastatic and nonmetastatic thyroid tumors. As for the study in general: Repertoire comparisons spanned blood and tumor or nodule tissue from malignant and benign thyroid patients.

This clone has at least ten counts. Its target is unknown. Other DNA sequences within the sample encode an identical CDR3. In the original workflow: It was from CDR3 differences across clinicopathological groups that a distant-metastasis classifier for papillary thyroid cancer was built. TCRdb called clones again from the PCR reads with MiXCR. TCRdb's processing, not the authors' own work, is the source of the V and J calls. The sample shows approximately 31,000 clones, 18% of them seen only once. Study-wide findings and caveats: Patients with malignant thyroid tumors reportedly had significantly higher TCR beta diversity than those with benign nodules, in blood and tumor.

Patients underwent thyroid surgery, and none had received any treatment before it. Sequencing input: blood. The source of this sequence is a female donor with papillary thyroid cancer or a benign thyroid nodule (not recorded which). Some clones in this sample may be carry-over from other donors' samples.

The CDR3 DNA follows: TGCGCCAGCAGCTTGGTTCCCAGGCCCCTCTCCTACGAGCAGTACTTC. Translating gives CASSLVPRPLSYEQYF. V gene TRBV5-1 combines with J gene TRBJ2-7; D ambiguous. CDR1 is SGHRS, CDR2 YFSETQ, per germline. Trimming cost V 0 bases and J 0 bases, with 13 bases left between them. The CDR3 length is 16 residues.